These T cell receptor beta chains were read from a single sample in a study of blood T cells in healthy people across ages. TCRdb recomputed calls from the 5' RACE reads with MiXCR, one row per CDR3 protein. The table shows roughly 800,000 distinct CDR3 sequences, with 55% to 70% occurring only once. The sequencing sample was made of blood. Receptors were obtained from a man between 25 and 39 years old in good health. The CDR3 runs from the conserved cysteine through the conserved F or W. The order of the fields is D gene, clone size, J gene, V gene, CDR3 DNA, CDR3 protein. D genes are given only for firm matches. Clone size appears in some rows only: once, few, many, or a class for an expanded clone.

D gene: TRBD1
clone size: .
J gene: TRBJ2-7
V gene: TRBV7-8
CDR3 DNA: TGTGCCAGCAGCTTAGCTTCGGGGGACAGGGGGAGTGAGCAGTACTTC
CDR3 protein: CASSLASGDRGSEQYF

D gene: .
clone size: .
J gene: TRBJ2-7
V gene: TRBV10-2
CDR3 DNA: TGCGCCAGCGGACTGACCACCCGAGCCTCCTACGAGCAGTACTTC
CDR3 protein: CASGLTTRASYEQYF

D gene: .
clone size: .
J gene: TRBJ2-3
V gene: TRBV13
CDR3 DNA: TGTGCCAGCAGCTCAACCCTTGGGGCGGGGAACACAGATACGCAGTATTTT
CDR3 protein: CASSSTLGAGNTDTQYF

D gene: .
clone size: .
J gene: TRBJ2-7
V gene: TRBV11-2
CDR3 DNA: TGTGCCAGCACCCTAAATCGGTACCTCCTCTCCAACGAGCAGTACTTC
CDR3 protein: CASTLNRYLLSNEQYF

D gene: TRBD2
clone size: .
J gene: TRBJ2-2
V gene: TRBV7-6
CDR3 DNA: TGTGCCAGCAGCCCGCTAGGGCGGGGGGCTTTCCCCGGGGAGCTGTTTTTT
CDR3 protein: CASSPLGRGAFPGELFF

D gene: TRBD1
clone size: .
J gene: TRBJ2-7
V gene: TRBV20-1
CDR3 DNA: TGCAGTGTTAGAGAAGCTCAGGGGGTTGGGTACGAGCAGTACTTC
CDR3 protein: CSVREAQGVGYEQYF

D gene: .
clone size: .
J gene: TRBJ2-5
V gene: TRBV2
CDR3 DNA: TGTGCCAGCCACGTTACGGAGACCCAGTACTTC
CDR3 protein: CASHVTETQYF

D gene: TRBD1
clone size: once
J gene: TRBJ1-2
V gene: TRBV15
CDR3 DNA: TGTGCCACCAGCAGAGCACAGGGGGCGGGCTATGGCTACACCTTC
CDR3 protein: CATSRAQGAGYGYTF

D gene: .
clone size: .
J gene: TRBJ2-2
V gene: TRBV9
CDR3 DNA: TGTGCCAGCAGCGACCTGACCGGGGCGACCGGGGAGCTGTTTTTT
CDR3 protein: CASSDLTGATGELFF

D gene: .
clone size: .
J gene: TRBJ2-5
V gene: TRBV7-2
CDR3 DNA: TGTGCCAGCAGCTTTGGGCTAGCACGAGAGACCCAGTACTTC
CDR3 protein: CASSFGLARETQYF

D gene: .
clone size: .
J gene: TRBJ2-1
V gene: TRBV11-2
CDR3 DNA: TGTGCCAGCAGCTTAGTTGCGCTCGGGGTCAATGAGCAGTTCTTC
CDR3 protein: CASSLVALGVNEQFF

D gene: .
clone size: .
J gene: TRBJ2-5
V gene: TRBV6-6
CDR3 DNA: TGTGCCAGCAGTTACTCCGCTACGCGAGAGACCCAGTACTTC
CDR3 protein: CASSYSATRETQYF

D gene: .
clone size: .
J gene: TRBJ2-7
V gene: TRBV7-8
CDR3 DNA: TGTGCCAGCAGCTTCACTACTCCTACCTACGAGCAGTACTTC
CDR3 protein: CASSFTTPTYEQYF

D gene: .
clone size: .
J gene: TRBJ1-2
V gene: TRBV7-2
CDR3 DNA: TGTGCCAGCAGCCCCTCCTGGACAGCTTATGGCTACACCTTC
CDR3 protein: CASSPSWTAYGYTF

D gene: .
clone size: .
J gene: TRBJ1-2
V gene: TRBV28
CDR3 DNA: TGTGCCAGCAGCTTCGAGGGAGGCTATGGCTACACCTTC
CDR3 protein: CASSFEGGYGYTF

D gene: .
clone size: .
J gene: TRBJ1-1
V gene: TRBV14
CDR3 DNA: TGTGTCAGCAGCCAAGGGCGGGGGCGAGCTTTCTTT
CDR3 protein: CVSSQGRGRAFF

D gene: .
clone size: .
J gene: TRBJ2-2
V gene: TRBV27
CDR3 DNA: TGTGCCGCCCGGGGCACCGGGGAGCTGTTTTTT
CDR3 protein: CAARGTGELFF

D gene: .
clone size: .
J gene: TRBJ2-7
V gene: TRBV9
CDR3 DNA: TGTGCCAGCAGCTTGGGATCCGCAGGCGGGACTCAATTCTACGAGCAGTACTTC
CDR3 protein: CASSLGSAGGTQFYEQYF

D gene: TRBD2
clone size: few
J gene: TRBJ2-7
V gene: TRBV5-1
CDR3 DNA: TGCGCCAGCAGCTTCGGCCTTATGACTAGCGGCCTATACGAGCAGTACTTC
CDR3 protein: CASSFGLMTSGLYEQYF

D gene: .
clone size: .
J gene: TRBJ2-7
V gene: TRBV28
CDR3 DNA: TGTGCCAGCCTTCGGACGGACTCCTACGAGCAGTACTTC
CDR3 protein: CASLRTDSYEQYF

D gene: .
clone size: .
J gene: TRBJ2-5
V gene: TRBV4-3
CDR3 DNA: TGCGCCAGCAGCCAAGTTTTATGGGACGAGAGTGAGCAGTACTTC
CDR3 protein: CASSQVLWDESEQYF

D gene: TRBD2
clone size: .
J gene: TRBJ2-7
V gene: TRBV7-2
CDR3 DNA: TGTGCCAGCAGCTTAGGGGCGGGAGGGTCCTACGAGCAGTACTTC
CDR3 protein: CASSLGAGGSYEQYF

D gene: .
clone size: .
J gene: TRBJ2-7
V gene: TRBV6-2/TRBV6-3
CDR3 DNA: TGTGCCAGCAGTTACTCGTGGGCTAGCAGTACGGAGTACTTC
CDR3 protein: CASSYSWASSTEYF

D gene: .
clone size: few
J gene: TRBJ2-1
V gene: TRBV4-2
CDR3 DNA: TGTGCCAGCAGCCAAGGGTCTAGCGTACACAATGAGCAGTTCTTC
CDR3 protein: CASSQGSSVHNEQFF

D gene: .
clone size: few
J gene: TRBJ1-6
V gene: TRBV25-1
CDR3 DNA: TGTGCCAGCAGTTCAGATGGGGGGGAGCGGTCACCCCTCCACTTT
CDR3 protein: CASSSDGGERSPLHF

D gene: .
clone size: .
J gene: TRBJ2-7
V gene: TRBV28
CDR3 DNA: TGTGCCAGCAGTTCGAAAAAGGCAAAGCAGTACTTC
CDR3 protein: CASSSKKAKQYF

D gene: .
clone size: few
J gene: TRBJ2-5
V gene: TRBV24-1
CDR3 DNA: TGTGCCACCAGGGGAATGGGGTCAGAAGAGACCCAGTACTTC
CDR3 protein: CATRGMGSEETQYF

D gene: .
clone size: .
J gene: TRBJ2-3
V gene: TRBV27
CDR3 DNA: TGTGCCAGCAGGAAGACGGGCGATAGCACAGATACGCAGTATTTT
CDR3 protein: CASRKTGDSTDTQYF

D gene: .
clone size: few
J gene: TRBJ2-6
V gene: TRBV27
CDR3 DNA: TGTGCCAGCGGACCTGGGGGGGCCAACGTCCTGACTTTC
CDR3 protein: CASGPGGANVLTF

D gene: TRBD2
clone size: .
J gene: TRBJ2-1
V gene: TRBV29-1
CDR3 DNA: TGCAGCGTGGACCGGACTAGCGGGAACAATGAGCAGTTCTTC
CDR3 protein: CSVDRTSGNNEQFF

D gene: .
clone size: .
J gene: TRBJ2-3
V gene: TRBV10-3
CDR3 DNA: TGTGCCATCAGTGAGTCTGAGGGGCGGACAGATACGCAGTATTTT
CDR3 protein: CAISESEGRTDTQYF

D gene: .
clone size: few
J gene: TRBJ2-1
V gene: TRBV14
CDR3 DNA: TGTGCCAGCAGCCAAGTCGCCGGTCCCCTGGAAGGAGAGCAGTTCTTC
CDR3 protein: CASSQVAGPLEGEQFF

D gene: .
clone size: few
J gene: TRBJ2-7
V gene: TRBV12-3/TRBV12-4
CDR3 DNA: TGTGCCAGCATTAGGTCAGGACAGTATTACGAGCAGTACTTC
CDR3 protein: CASIRSGQYYEQYF

D gene: .
clone size: .
J gene: TRBJ2-7
V gene: TRBV7-2
CDR3 DNA: TGTGCCAGCAGCCCCGTACCCGTGGGCGAGCAGTACTTC
CDR3 protein: CASSPVPVGEQYF

D gene: .
clone size: .
J gene: TRBJ2-2
V gene: TRBV5-8
CDR3 DNA: TGTGCCAGCAGCTCGGGGGTAGCGGTACTGAACACCGGGGAGCTGTTTTTT
CDR3 protein: CASSSGVAVLNTGELFF

D gene: .
clone size: .
J gene: TRBJ2-5
V gene: TRBV20-1
CDR3 DNA: TGCAGTGCTAGAGACCCGACCAAAGGGGTGTACAATGAGCAGTACTTC
CDR3 protein: CSARDPTKGVYNEQYF

D gene: .
clone size: .
J gene: TRBJ2-6
V gene: TRBV25-1
CDR3 DNA: TGTGCCAGCAGTGAGGGACGGACTGGGGCCAACGTCCTGACTTTC
CDR3 protein: CASSEGRTGANVLTF

D gene: .
clone size: .
J gene: TRBJ2-7
V gene: TRBV29-1
CDR3 DNA: TGCAGCGCTAAAGTCACTAGCTTCGAGCAGTACTTC
CDR3 protein: CSAKVTSFEQYF

D gene: .
clone size: .
J gene: TRBJ2-3
V gene: TRBV20-1
CDR3 DNA: TGCAGTGCTATGAAAGTGGATACGCAGTATTTT
CDR3 protein: CSAMKVDTQYF

D gene: TRBD2
clone size: few
J gene: TRBJ2-7
V gene: TRBV4-3
CDR3 DNA: TGCGCCAGCAGCCAAGAGCTAGCGGGAGCCTACGAGCAGTACTTC
CDR3 protein: CASSQELAGAYEQYF

D gene: TRBD1
clone size: many
J gene: TRBJ2-7
V gene: TRBV20-1
CDR3 DNA: TGCAGTGCTAGCGGGGACAGTACCTACGAGCAGTACTTC
CDR3 protein: CSASGDSTYEQYF

D gene: .
clone size: few
J gene: TRBJ2-7
V gene: TRBV25-1
CDR3 DNA: TGTGCCAGCTCTTCCCTTCTCTCGGGGGAGCAGTACTTC
CDR3 protein: CASSSLLSGEQYF

D gene: .
clone size: .
J gene: TRBJ2-7
V gene: TRBV12-3/TRBV12-4
CDR3 DNA: TGTGCCAGCAGTTTTGGCAGGGGGGGAAAGGCCTACGAGCAGTACTTC
CDR3 protein: CASSFGRGGKAYEQYF

D gene: TRBD2
clone size: once
J gene: TRBJ2-1
V gene: TRBV3-1
CDR3 DNA: TGTGCCAGCAGCCAAGAGAGGGCTAGCGGGTACAATGAGCAGTTCTTC
CDR3 protein: CASSQERASGYNEQFF

D gene: .
clone size: many
J gene: TRBJ2-4
V gene: TRBV28
CDR3 DNA: TGTGCCAGCAGCTTCGGGAACATTCAGTACTTC
CDR3 protein: CASSFGNIQYF

D gene: .
clone size: .
J gene: TRBJ2-5
V gene: TRBV7-2
CDR3 DNA: TGTGCCAGCAGCTTTCAAGGGGGGGGTAAAGAGACCCAGTACTTC
CDR3 protein: CASSFQGGGKETQYF

D gene: TRBD1
clone size: .
J gene: TRBJ1-2
V gene: TRBV29-1
CDR3 DNA: TGCAGCACGACAGGGGGACGGAGCCCCAATGATGGCTACACCTTC
CDR3 protein: CSTTGGRSPNDGYTF

D gene: .
clone size: .
J gene: TRBJ2-1
V gene: TRBV6-2/TRBV6-3
CDR3 DNA: TGTGCCAGCAGTTACAAGGGTTATGAGCAGTTCTTC
CDR3 protein: CASSYKGYEQFF

D gene: .
clone size: .
J gene: TRBJ1-5
V gene: TRBV7-4
CDR3 DNA: TGTGCCAGCAGCTCACGTCGGCAGCCCCAGCATTTT
CDR3 protein: CASSSRRQPQHF

D gene: TRBD2
clone size: few
J gene: TRBJ2-1
V gene: TRBV10-3
CDR3 DNA: TGTGCCATCAGAGGACTAGCGGGAGCTCGCAATGAGCAGTTCTTC
CDR3 protein: CAIRGLAGARNEQFF

D gene: TRBD1
clone size: .
J gene: TRBJ1-4
V gene: TRBV9
CDR3 DNA: TGTGCCAGCAGCGCCGGGACAGAACCGTTGGGGGAAAAACTGTTTTTT
CDR3 protein: CASSAGTEPLGEKLFF

D gene: .
clone size: .
J gene: TRBJ2-5
V gene: TRBV5-1
CDR3 DNA: TGCGCCAGCAGCTTGGCCACAGGGAGGGAAGAGACCCAGTACTTC
CDR3 protein: CASSLATGREETQYF

D gene: TRBD2
clone size: once
J gene: TRBJ2-3
V gene: TRBV19
CDR3 DNA: TGTGCCAGTAGTGTAAACGCGGGAGGCACAGATACGCAGTATTTT
CDR3 protein: CASSVNAGGTDTQYF

D gene: .
clone size: .
J gene: TRBJ2-7
V gene: TRBV7-9
CDR3 DNA: TGTGCCAGCAGCTTATTAACGGGAGCGGGCGAGCAGTACTTC
CDR3 protein: CASSLLTGAGEQYF

D gene: TRBD2
clone size: .
J gene: TRBJ2-1
V gene: TRBV20-1
CDR3 DNA: TGCAGTGCTCCGACCAGGACTAGCGGGACCGACAATGAGCAGTTCTTC
CDR3 protein: CSAPTRTSGTDNEQFF

D gene: .
clone size: few
J gene: TRBJ2-5
V gene: TRBV7-6
CDR3 DNA: TGTGCCAGCAGCTTCGACAGGAGACAAGAGACCCAGTACTTC
CDR3 protein: CASSFDRRQETQYF

D gene: .
clone size: .
J gene: TRBJ1-6
V gene: TRBV7-2
CDR3 DNA: TGTGCCAGCAGCTCGCGGACTGGACAGAAAAATTCACCCCTCCACTTT
CDR3 protein: CASSSRTGQKNSPLHF